This T cell receptor beta chain derives from a study of T cell responses to AZD1222 COVID-19 vaccine. Findings and limits, study-wide: The donors showed a predominance of white British ancestry and of females, with possible underestimation of clonal diversity.

In the case of this clone: The antigen is not known.

Profiled with immunoSEQ multiplex PCR; TCRdb holds only in-frame clones, not every one. The sample holds under 200,000 clones, approximately 92% seen once. The V and J ends lost 5 bases and 5 bases respectively, with 6 bases between them. There are 11 residues in the CDR3. The V gene's germline CDR1 is MNHEY and CDR2 SVGEGT. The TCR was taken from an adult in good health. This chain joins TRBV6-2 or TRBV6-3 and TRBJ1-2; D not resolved. The sequences come from peripheral blood, collected on day 0 of AZD1222 vaccination. The CDR3 protein is CASSHLYGYTF. CDR3 in DNA: TGTGCCAGCAGTCACCTTTATGGCTACACCTTC.